The 31 T cell receptor beta chains given below trace back to one sample, sequenced in a study of response to subunit inactivated influenza vaccine (dated by TCRdb to the late 2010s). The library was built by means of RT-PCR. The sample was run on an Illumina HiSeq 2500. The raw public reads went through TCRdb reprocessing: fastp at Q25, MiXCR clone calling, in-frame beta chains kept. A single entry per CDR3 protein holds the most common genes and DNA from its merged rows. Recorded for this sample are 150,000 to 200,000 distinct CDR3 sequences; about 12% of them occurred a single time. Of the sample, about 29% falls within the top ten clones. The same data also went into a second study, on T cells expressing NK-cell markers. The other study reports the following: TCR beta cDNA libraries were prepared using 5'RACE template switching, which introduced a universal primer site and unique molecular identifiers.

Specimen: CD8+ T cells sorted from PBMCs, collected 11 to 12 days after vaccination. The receptors derive from a man aged 45-65 years who received an inactivated influenza vaccine. Donor details come from another sample of the same person, matched by shared clones.

In its sample, this clonotype was seen a few times. This chain links TRBV4-3 with TRBJ2-5; 7 nucleotides agree with TRBD1. Germline CDR1 LGHNA, CDR2 YSLEER. This CDR3 contains 15 residues. The V gene end was trimmed by 1 base and the J gene end by 0 bases; junction bases not matched to a gene: 2. The CDR3 DNA reads as TGCGCCAGCAGCCAAGTAACAGGGGACCAAGAGACCCAGTACTTC. Amino acids: CASSQVTGDQETQYF.

The chain combines TRBV5-1 with TRBJ1-6, with D unclear. The CDR3 spans 13 residues. CDR1 is SGHRS and CDR2 is YFSETQ in the germline V gene. The ends were cut back, 1 base at V and 7 bases at J, with 6 bases in the middle. The CDR3 protein is CASSLRGNSPLHF. CDR3 bases: TGCGCCAGCAGCTTGCGAGGAAATTCACCCCTCCACTTT.

Ten or more counts support this clonotype. This chain's CDR3 is CASTLRGSYEQYF. The CDR3 DNA reads as TGTGCCAGCACCCTACGGGGCTCCTACGAGCAGTACTTC. V is TRBV5-8 and J is TRBJ2-7; D is perhaps TRBD2 (5 bases). V was trimmed by 6 bases and J by 0 bases, leaving 10 bases between them. Germline values: CDR1 SGHTS, CDR2 YDEGEE. The CDR3 is 13 residues long. Full variable domain (remainder filled in from reference TRBV5-8 and TRBJ2-7): EAGVTQSPTHLIKTRGQQATLRCSPISGHTSVYWYQQALGLGLQFLLWYDEGEERNRGNFPPRFSGRQFPNYSSELNVNALELEDSALYLCASTLRGSYEQYFGPGTRLTVT.

This clonotype was seen only a few times. The V and J genes are TRBV28 and TRBJ2-7; D call uncertain. The CDR3 is 15 residues long. The V end was cut by 6 bases, the J end by 0 bases, with 15 bases between. Per germline, CDR1 MDHEN and CDR2 SYDVKM. The CDR3 spells CASSPVDGISYEQYF. The CDR3 nucleotides read TGTGCCAGCAGCCCCGTCGATGGGATCTCCTACGAGCAGTACTTC.

This sequence joins TRBV21-1 and TRBJ2-1; the table's D gene call, TRBD1, was not cross checked with the DNA. TRBV21-1 is classified as a pseudogene. CDR3 length equals 13 residues. CDR3 bases: TGTGCCAGCAGCAAGGGCGGCCACAATGAGCAGTTCTTC. Its protein product is CASSKGGHNEQFF.

The genes are TRBV6-7 and TRBJ2-5; 10 nucleotides agree with TRBD2. TRBV6-7 is an ORF, with its function uncertain. The CDR3 covers 19 residues. Here the CDR3 reads CTRSFRTSRIAGGRETQYF. In nucleotides, the CDR3 is TGTACCCGCAGTTTCCGTACTTCAAGAATAGCGGGAGGTAGAGAGACCCAGTACTTC.

The rearrangement uses TRBV7-6 and TRBJ2-3; D is perhaps TRBD1 or TRBD2 (5 bases each). Germline V CDR1 and CDR2: SGHVS, FNYEAQ. This CDR3 region has 17 residues. The germline V and J ends were trimmed by 3 bases and 0 bases, with 16 bases remaining between them. The CDR3 protein is CASSLVFTGPSTDTQYF. CDR3 sequence (DNA): TGTGCCAGCAGCTTGGTGTTTACGGGACCAAGCACAGATACGCAGTATTTT.

V is TRBV11-2 and J is TRBJ1-1, with a tentative D call TRBD1 (6 bases). The V end was cut by 5 bases, the J end by 6 bases, with 7 bases between. Germline V gives CDR1 SGHAT, CDR2 FQNNGV. The CDR3 spans 11 residues. CDR3 region: CASSRGSEAFF. In nucleotides, the CDR3 is TGTGCCAGCAGCAGGGGGTCTGAAGCTTTCTTT.

This clonotype occurred a few times. The J gene is TRBJ2-7, the V gene TRBV27; TRBD2 aligns across 8 bases. The germline V gene has CDR1 MNHEY and CDR2 SMNVEV (reference sequence). This CDR3 is 14 amino acids long. The trim removed 4 bases at V and 5 bases at J, leaving 7 bases unmatched. CDR3 in DNA: TGTGCCAGCAGTTACCCGGGACTAGGGAACGAGCAGTACTTC. This gives the protein CASSYPGLGNEQYF.

V is TRBV4-3 and J is TRBJ2-7; TRBD1 matches 11 bases. J gave up 4 bases and V 3 bases, and 8 bases lay outside the gene matches. CDR1 is LGHNA, CDR2 YSLEER, per germline. This CDR3 is 16 amino acids long. DNA of the CDR3: TGCGCCAGCAGCCATGCTCCCGGGACAGGGGGTTACGAGCAGTACTTC. Amino acid sequence: CASSHAPGTGGYEQYF.

This clonotype was observed a few times. V gene TRBV7-9 combines with J gene TRBJ1-2; D is perhaps TRBD1 (6 bases). With 4 bases removed from V and 4 bases from J, the gap between germline ends came to 16 bases. The CDR3 runs to 15 residues. Germline loops: CDR1 SEHNR, CDR2 FQNEAQ (reference sequence). The CDR3 nucleotides read TGTGCCAGCAGCTCTTCCGGGGGGCAGGGCTATGGCTACACCTTC. Encoded protein: CASSSSGGQGYGYTF.

The chain carries TRBV12-3 or TRBV12-4 and TRBJ2-6; a possible D gene is TRBD2 (5 bases). V gave up 7 bases and J gave up 1 base, with 17 bases separating them. The CDR3 length is 17 residues. CDR3 amino acids: CASTSTRRASGANVLTF. For the CDR3, the DNA is TGTGCCAGCACCTCCACCCGGCGGGCTTCTGGGGCCAACGTCCTGACTTTC.

This clonotype came up many times. This chain links TRBV15 with TRBJ2-5; the D gene is possibly TRBD2 (5 bases). This CDR3 has 14 residues. Trimming pared 3 bases from V and 2 bases from J, leaving 10 bases between. Germline CDR1 LNHNV, CDR2 YYDKDF (reference sequence). The CDR3 nucleotides read TGTGCCACCAGCAGTACCGGGGATCAAGAGACCCAGTACTTC. Its translation is CATSSTGDQETQYF. The full variable domain, in which reference TRBV15 and TRBJ2-5 provide the parts outside the CDR3, is DAMVIQNPRYQVTQFGKPVTLSCSQTLNHNVMYWYQQKSSQAPKLLFHYYDKDFNNEADTPDNFQSRRPNTSFCFLDIRSPGLGDTAMYLCATSSTGDQETQYFGPGTRLLVL.

The rearrangement joins TRBV7-2 to TRBJ1-1, with TRBD1 as a possible D gene (5 bases). This CDR3 contains 15 residues. Germline loops: CDR1 SGHTA, CDR2 FQGNSA. V was cut by 1 base and J by 7 bases, with 16 bases left in between. CDR3 nucleotide sequence: TGTGCCAGCAGCTTAGTGGCAGAGAAGGGGTTTGAAGCTTTCTTT. Translated: CASSLVAEKGFEAFF.

This chain uses TRBV29-1 with TRBJ2-7, with D maybe TRBD1 (7 bases). The V end was cut by 4 bases, the J end by 6 bases, with 13 bases between. This CDR3 has 12 amino acids. The germline gives CDR1 SQVTM, CDR2 ANQGSEA. For the CDR3, the DNA is TGCAGCGTTGGCGGGACAGTACCCGAGCAGTACTTC. This translates into CSVGGTVPEQYF.

This clonotype occurred a few times. This sequence joins TRBV27 and TRBJ2-7; D ambiguous. V was clipped by 3 bases and J by 2 bases, with 5 bases between them. Germline CDR1 and CDR2: MNHEY and SMNVEV (reference sequence). This CDR3 is 12 amino acids long. The CDR3, as DNA: TGTGCCAGCAGTTTTCATGCCTACGAGCAGTACTTC. It encodes CASSFHAYEQYF.

The genes are TRBV12-3 or TRBV12-4 and TRBJ2-7; D is unclear. The CDR3 is 13 residues long. V was clipped by 2 bases and J by 2 bases, with 7 bases between them. The CDR3 region is CASSLPGTYEQYF. In DNA form, the CDR3 reads TGTGCCAGCAGTTTACCTGGGACCTACGAGCAGTACTTC.

This chain joins TRBV18 and TRBJ1-1; possible D gene TRBD1, 5 bases. Trimming removed 5 bases from V and 1 base from J, with 8 bases in between. Germline values: CDR1 KGHSH, CDR2 LQKENI. The CDR3 contains 13 residues. CDR3 DNA sequence: TGTGCCAGCTCAAGAGGGGAGAACACTGAAGCTTTCTTT. Translating it yields CASSRGENTEAFF.

The chain has TRBV9 and TRBJ2-7, with D possibly TRBD2 on 6 matching bases. Trimming cost V 0 bases and J 3 bases, with 13 bases left between them. This CDR3 has 15 amino acids. Germline CDR1 reads SGDLS; CDR2 reads YYNGEE. In nucleotides, the CDR3 is TGTGCCAGCAGCGTAGCGGATGGGGGGTTCTACGAGCAGTACTTC. This sequence encodes CASSVADGGFYEQYF.

Written as DNA, the CDR3 is TGTGCCAGCAGTGGCGTCAAGGGCTGGGCAGTTTCTTTCACTAATGAAAAACTGTTTTTT. As protein: CASSGVKGWAVSFTNEKLFF. V and J are TRBV28 and TRBJ1-4; D not resolved. CDR3 length: 20 amino acids. V shed 5 bases and J shed 2 bases, with 27 bases lying between them. Germline assignment: CDR1 MDHEN and CDR2 SYDVKM.

This clonotype was seen a handful of times. The genes are TRBV27 and TRBJ2-2; possible D gene TRBD1, 5 bases. Germline V CDR1 and CDR2: MNHEY, SMNVEV (reference sequence). V was pared by 6 bases and J by 4 bases, with 15 bases between. CDR3 length: 15 amino acids. The CDR3, as DNA: TGTGCCAGCAGCGAAGGGGCTTCAGGCACCGGGGAGCTGTTTTTT. This codes for CASSEGASGTGELFF.

The rearrangement joins TRBV5-1 to TRBJ2-5, with D tentatively TRBD2 (5 bases). The CDR3 length is 15 residues. Trimming pared 0 bases from V and 5 bases from J, leaving 14 bases between. The germline V gene has CDR1 SGHRS and CDR2 YFSETQ. CDR3 in DNA: TGCGCCAGCAGCTTGGGGAATTTAGGAGGCGAGACCCAGTACTTC. Its translation is CASSLGNLGGETQYF. The whole variable domain, filled in from reference TRBV5-1 and TRBJ2-5, reads KAGVTQTPRYLIKTRGQQVTLSCSPISGHRSVSWYQQTPGQGLQFLFEYFSETQRNKGNFPGRFSGRQFSNSRSEMNVSTLELGDSALYLCASSLGNLGGETQYFGPGTRLLVL.

The rearrangement links TRBV28 to TRBJ2-7, with TRBD2 identical over 9 bases. Looked up from germline, CDR1 is MDHEN and CDR2 is SYDVKM. The CDR3 consists of 17 residues. The V and J ends lost 4 bases and 2 bases, in that order; junction bases with no gene match: 12. The DNA of the CDR3 is TGTGCCAGCAGTTGGTTAGCGGGAGTCACCATTCCCTACGAGCAGTACTTC. Translated: CASSWLAGVTIPYEQYF.

This clonotype has more than one count but fewer than ten. V is TRBV29-1 and J is TRBJ1-4; no definite D call. This CDR3 region has 12 residues. The V end was cut by 7 bases, the J end by 0 bases, with 6 bases between. Germline V gene sequence: CDR1 SQVTM, CDR2 ANQGSEA. CDR3 coding DNA: TGCAGCGCGGTCGCAACTAATGAAAAACTGTTTTTT. It codes for CSAVATNEKLFF.

The V and J genes are TRBV29-1 and TRBJ2-7, with D unresolved. Germline values: CDR1 SQVTM, CDR2 ANQGSEA. V dropped 2 bases and J dropped 4 bases, with 12 bases sitting between them. The CDR3 has 13 amino acids. The CDR3 sequence is CSVETIDNYEQYF. CDR3 nucleotide sequence: TGCAGCGTTGAAACCATCGACAATTACGAGCAGTACTTC.

V gene TRBV20-1 combines with J gene TRBJ2-3, with D possibly matching TRBD2 (5 bases). Germline V gene sequence: CDR1 DFQATT, CDR2 SNEGSKA (reference sequence). Trimming cost V 0 bases and J 0 bases, with 7 bases left between them. The CDR3 loop spans 14 amino acids. The CDR3 region has the DNA TGCAGTGCTAGAGACAGGAGGAGCACAGATACGCAGTATTTT. This codes for CSARDRRSTDTQYF.

The sample holds a few counts of this clonotype. V usage is TRBV6-5 and J usage is TRBJ2-1; possible D gene TRBD2, 6 bases. The CDR3 length is 14 residues. Germline lookup yields CDR1 MNHEY and CDR2 SVGAGI. Trimming pared 1 base from V and 7 bases from J, leaving 11 bases between. CDR3 nucleotides: TGTGCCAGCAGTTACTTAAGCGGGTCAAATGAGCAGTTCTTC. Its translation: CASSYLSGSNEQFF.

This clonotype was seen many times. The chain links TRBV29-1 to TRBJ2-7; no clear D. The CDR3 runs 11 residues. V was trimmed by 0 bases and J by 6 bases, leaving 6 bases between them. Germline lookup yields CDR1 SQVTM and CDR2 ANQGSEA. CDR3 residues: CSVEDPSEQYF. Written as DNA, the CDR3 is TGCAGCGTTGAAGATCCCTCCGAGCAGTACTTC.

The table lists this clonotype with a few counts. V and J are TRBV7-9 and TRBJ2-1, with D possibly being TRBD2 (6 bases). The length of the CDR3 is 15 residues. CDR1 is SEHNR and CDR2 is FQNEAQ in the germline V gene (reference sequence). Trimming shortened V by 1 base and J by 6 bases, and 13 bases separated the two germline ends. In DNA form, the CDR3 reads TGTGCCAGCAGCTTAGTGGCGGGACCTTCCAATGAGCAGTTCTTC. Translated, it gives CASSLVAGPSNEQFF.

There are many counts of this clonotype. V is TRBV12-3 or TRBV12-4 and J is TRBJ2-7; perhaps D is TRBD1 or TRBD2 (6 bases each). This CDR3 has 14 amino acids. Trimming shortened V by 5 bases and J by 6 bases, and 17 bases separated the two germline ends. CDR3 loop: CASSITGTRREQYF. The DNA for the CDR3 is TGTGCCAGCAGTATAACAGGGACTCGGCGCGAGCAGTACTTC.

This clonotype was found many times. A junction end diverges from the germline sequence, so it may reflect a read error. DNA for the CDR3: TGTGCCAGCAGCGTGAAGGGGCTCGCCCCGAGCTTC. Its translation: CASSVKGLAPSF. The gene calls are TRBV12-3 or TRBV12-4 and TRBJ2-5; a possible D gene is TRBD1 (5 bases). This CDR3 has 12 residues.